This TCR beta chain emerged from a study of T cell responses to AZD1222 COVID-19 vaccine. Study findings and constraints: Sampling that yielded the repertoires occurred only after the peak T cell response. Nearly half of spike-specific TCRs reportedly target unmutated variant regions. Just a handful of AZD1222 recipients were seropositive at baseline.

As for this clone: The antigen is unknown.

The V end lost 2 bases, the J end lost 6 bases, and 10 bases lay between the germline ends. The CDR3 runs 14 residues. Germline-derived CDR1 and CDR2 are MNHEY and SVGEGT. TCRdb keeps only in-frame clones here, not all; method: immunoSEQ multiplex PCR. The sample has about 200,000 clones; roughly 94% are singletons. The sample was peripheral blood, taken 28 days after the second dose of the MenACWY control vaccine. This sequence was found in an adult who received the MenACWY meningococcal vaccine as a control. V is TRBV6-2 or TRBV6-3 and J is TRBJ1-4; D uncertain. DNA of the CDR3: TGTGCCAGCAGTTACACACTGGTGGATGAAAAACTGTTTTTT. Its protein product is CASSYTLVDEKLFF.